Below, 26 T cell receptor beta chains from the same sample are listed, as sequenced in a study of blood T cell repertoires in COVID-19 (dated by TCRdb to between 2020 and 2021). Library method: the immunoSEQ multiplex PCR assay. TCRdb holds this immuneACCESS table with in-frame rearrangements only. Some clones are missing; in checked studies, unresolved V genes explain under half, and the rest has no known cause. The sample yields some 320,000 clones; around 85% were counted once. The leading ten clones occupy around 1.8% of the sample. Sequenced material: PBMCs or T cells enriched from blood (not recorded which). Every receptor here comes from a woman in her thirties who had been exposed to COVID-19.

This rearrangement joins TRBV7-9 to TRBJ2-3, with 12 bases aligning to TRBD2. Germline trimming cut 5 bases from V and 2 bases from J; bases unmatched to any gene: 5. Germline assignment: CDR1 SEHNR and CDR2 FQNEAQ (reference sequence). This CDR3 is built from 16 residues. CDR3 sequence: CASSETSGGYTDTQYF. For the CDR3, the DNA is TGTGCCAGCAGCGAGACTAGCGGGGGCTACACAGATACGCAGTATTTT.

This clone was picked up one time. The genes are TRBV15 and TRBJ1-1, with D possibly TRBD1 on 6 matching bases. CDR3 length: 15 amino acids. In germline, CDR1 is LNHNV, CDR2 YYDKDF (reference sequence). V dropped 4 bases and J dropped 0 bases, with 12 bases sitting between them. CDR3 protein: CATSTRQELNTEAFF. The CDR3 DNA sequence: TGTGCCACCAGCACTCGACAGGAACTGAACACTGAAGCTTTCTTT.

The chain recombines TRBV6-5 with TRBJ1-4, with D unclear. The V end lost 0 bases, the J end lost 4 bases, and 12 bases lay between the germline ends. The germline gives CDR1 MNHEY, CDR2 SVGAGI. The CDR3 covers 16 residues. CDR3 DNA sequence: TGTGCCAGCAGTTACTCGATCGGGGTCCTTAATGAAAAACTGTTTTTT. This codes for CASSYSIGVLNEKLFF.

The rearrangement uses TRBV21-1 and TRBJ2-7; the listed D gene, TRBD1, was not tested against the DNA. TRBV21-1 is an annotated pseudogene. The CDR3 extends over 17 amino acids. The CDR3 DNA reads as TGTGCCAGCAGCAACAATCCTCGGACAGGGGAAGGAAACGAGCAGTACTTC. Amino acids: CASSNNPRTGEGNEQYF.

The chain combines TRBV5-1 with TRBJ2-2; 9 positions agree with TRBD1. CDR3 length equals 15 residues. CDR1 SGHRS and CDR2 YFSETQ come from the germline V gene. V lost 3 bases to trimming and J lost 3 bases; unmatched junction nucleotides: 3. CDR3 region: CASSWDRADTGELFF. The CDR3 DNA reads TGCGCCAGCAGCTGGGACAGGGCGGACACCGGGGAGCTGTTTTTT.

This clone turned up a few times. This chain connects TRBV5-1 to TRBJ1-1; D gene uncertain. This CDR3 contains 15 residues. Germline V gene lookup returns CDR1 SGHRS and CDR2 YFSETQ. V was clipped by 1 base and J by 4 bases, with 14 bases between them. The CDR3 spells CASSLNTGEVTEAFF. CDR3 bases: TGCGCCAGCAGCTTGAACACCGGGGAGGTCACTGAAGCTTTCTTT.

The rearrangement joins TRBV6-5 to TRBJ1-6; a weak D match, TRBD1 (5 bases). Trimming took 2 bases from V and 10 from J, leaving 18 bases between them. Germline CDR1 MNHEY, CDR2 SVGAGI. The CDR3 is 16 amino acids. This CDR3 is CASSYGGVRSGSPLHF. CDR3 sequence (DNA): TGTGCCAGCAGTTACGGGGGGGTGCGTTCGGGGTCACCCCTCCACTTT.

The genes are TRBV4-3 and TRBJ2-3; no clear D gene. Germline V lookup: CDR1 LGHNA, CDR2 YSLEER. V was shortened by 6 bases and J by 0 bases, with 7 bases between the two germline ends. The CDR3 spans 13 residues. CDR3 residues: CASRHSSTDTQYF. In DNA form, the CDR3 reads TGCGCCAGCAGGCACAGTAGCACAGATACGCAGTATTTT.

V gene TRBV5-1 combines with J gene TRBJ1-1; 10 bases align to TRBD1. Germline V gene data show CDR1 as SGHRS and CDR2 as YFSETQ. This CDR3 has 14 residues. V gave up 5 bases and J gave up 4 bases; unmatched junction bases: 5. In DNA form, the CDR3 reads TGCGCCAGCAGGCTGACAGGGGGCGGCACTGAAGCTTTCTTT. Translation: CASRLTGGGTEAFF.

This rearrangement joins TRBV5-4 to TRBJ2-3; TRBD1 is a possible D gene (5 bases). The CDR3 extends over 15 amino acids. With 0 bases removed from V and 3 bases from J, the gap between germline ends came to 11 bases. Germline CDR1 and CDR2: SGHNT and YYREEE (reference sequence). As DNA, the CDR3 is TGTGCCAGCAGCTTGGGGGTGACAGAAACAGATACGCAGTATTTT. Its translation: CASSLGVTETDTQYF.

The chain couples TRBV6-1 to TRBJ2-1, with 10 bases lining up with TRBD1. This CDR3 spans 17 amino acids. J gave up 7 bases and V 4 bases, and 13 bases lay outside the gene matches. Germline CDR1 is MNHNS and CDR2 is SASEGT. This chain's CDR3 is CASSARGPGQGMNEQFF. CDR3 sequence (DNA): TGTGCCAGCAGTGCTCGGGGACCGGGACAGGGGATGAATGAGCAGTTCTTC.

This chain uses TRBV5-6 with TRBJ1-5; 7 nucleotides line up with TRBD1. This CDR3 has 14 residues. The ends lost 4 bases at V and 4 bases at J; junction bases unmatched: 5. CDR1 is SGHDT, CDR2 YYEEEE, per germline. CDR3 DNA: TGTGCCAGCAGCCCCGGGACAGAGAATCAGCCCCAGCATTTT. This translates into CASSPGTENQPQHF.

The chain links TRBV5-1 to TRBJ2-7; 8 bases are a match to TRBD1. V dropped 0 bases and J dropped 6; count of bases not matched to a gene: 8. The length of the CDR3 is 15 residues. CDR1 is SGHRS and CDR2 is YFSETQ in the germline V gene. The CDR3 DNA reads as TGCGCCAGCAGCTTGGGAGGCAGGGGGCCGCTCGAGCAGTACTTC. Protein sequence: CASSLGGRGPLEQYF.

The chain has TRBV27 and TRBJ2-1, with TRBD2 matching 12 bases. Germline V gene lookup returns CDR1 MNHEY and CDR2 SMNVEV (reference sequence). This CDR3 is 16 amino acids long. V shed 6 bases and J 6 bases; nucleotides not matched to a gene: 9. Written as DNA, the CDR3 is TGTGCCAGCAGCCGGTCGACTAGCGGGGGTCTCAATGAGCAGTTCTTC. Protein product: CASSRSTSGGLNEQFF.

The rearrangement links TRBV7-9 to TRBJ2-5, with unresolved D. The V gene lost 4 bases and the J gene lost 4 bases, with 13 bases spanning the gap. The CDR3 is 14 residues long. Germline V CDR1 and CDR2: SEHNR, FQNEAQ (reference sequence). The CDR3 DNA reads TGTGCCAGCAGCTCGACTCGGGTTCGAGAGACCCAGTACTTC. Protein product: CASSSTRVRETQYF.

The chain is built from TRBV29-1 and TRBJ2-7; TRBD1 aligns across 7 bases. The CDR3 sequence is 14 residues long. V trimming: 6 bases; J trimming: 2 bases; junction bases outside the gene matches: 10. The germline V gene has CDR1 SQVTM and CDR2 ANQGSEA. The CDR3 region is CSVGTQDRPYEQYF. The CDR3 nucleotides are TGCAGCGTAGGAACTCAGGACAGGCCCTACGAGCAGTACTTC.

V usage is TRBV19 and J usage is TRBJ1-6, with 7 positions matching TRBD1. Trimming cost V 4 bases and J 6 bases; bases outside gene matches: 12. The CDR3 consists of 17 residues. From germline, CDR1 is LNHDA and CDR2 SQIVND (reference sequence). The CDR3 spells CASSRPPGQLSNSPLHF. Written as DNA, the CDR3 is TGTGCCAGTAGTAGGCCTCCGGGACAGCTATCTAATTCACCCCTCCACTTT.

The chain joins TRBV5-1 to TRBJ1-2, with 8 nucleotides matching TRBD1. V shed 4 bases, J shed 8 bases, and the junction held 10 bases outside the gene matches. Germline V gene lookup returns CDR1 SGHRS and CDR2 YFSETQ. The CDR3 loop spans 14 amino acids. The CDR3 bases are TGCGCCAGCAGCCCGCTGACAGGGGAAGGAGGCTACACCTTC. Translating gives CASSPLTGEGGYTF.

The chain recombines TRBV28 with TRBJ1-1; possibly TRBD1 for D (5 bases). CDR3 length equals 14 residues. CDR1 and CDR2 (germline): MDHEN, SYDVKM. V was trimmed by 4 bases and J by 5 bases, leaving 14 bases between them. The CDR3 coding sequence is TGTGCCAGCAGTTGGACGGGTCAGGGAACTGAAGCTTTCTTT. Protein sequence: CASSWTGQGTEAFF.

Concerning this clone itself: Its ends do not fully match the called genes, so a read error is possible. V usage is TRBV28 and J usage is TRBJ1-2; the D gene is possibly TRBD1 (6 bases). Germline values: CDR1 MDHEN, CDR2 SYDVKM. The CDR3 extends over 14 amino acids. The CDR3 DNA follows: TGTGCCAGCAGCCTAGGACAGTTTAACTTTGGCTACACCTTC. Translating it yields CASSLGQFNFGYTF.

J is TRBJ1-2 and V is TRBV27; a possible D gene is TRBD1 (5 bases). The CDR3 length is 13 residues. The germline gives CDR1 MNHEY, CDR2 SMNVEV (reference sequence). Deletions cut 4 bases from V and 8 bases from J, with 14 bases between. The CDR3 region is CASSSRQGGGYTF. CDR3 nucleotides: TGTGCCAGCAGTTCTAGGCAGGGTGGCGGCTACACCTTC.

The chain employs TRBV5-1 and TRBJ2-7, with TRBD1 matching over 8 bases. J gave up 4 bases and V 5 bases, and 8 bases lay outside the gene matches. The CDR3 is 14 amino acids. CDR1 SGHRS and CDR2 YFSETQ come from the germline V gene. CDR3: CASRDRVLTYEQYF. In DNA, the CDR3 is TGCGCCAGCAGGGACAGGGTTTTGACGTACGAGCAGTACTTC.

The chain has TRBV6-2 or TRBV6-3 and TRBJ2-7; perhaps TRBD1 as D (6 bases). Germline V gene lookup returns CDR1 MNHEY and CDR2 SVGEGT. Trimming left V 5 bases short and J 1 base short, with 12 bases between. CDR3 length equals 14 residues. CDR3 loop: CASSPGDVSYEQYF. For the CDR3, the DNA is TGTGCCAGCAGTCCAGGGGACGTGTCCTACGAGCAGTACTTC.

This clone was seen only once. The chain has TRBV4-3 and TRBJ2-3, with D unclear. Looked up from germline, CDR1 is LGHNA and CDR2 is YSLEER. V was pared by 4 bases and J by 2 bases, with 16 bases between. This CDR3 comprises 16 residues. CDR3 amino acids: CASSREAVLSTDTQYF. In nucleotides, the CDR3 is TGCGCCAGCAGCCGAGAAGCCGTGCTATCCACAGATACGCAGTATTTT.

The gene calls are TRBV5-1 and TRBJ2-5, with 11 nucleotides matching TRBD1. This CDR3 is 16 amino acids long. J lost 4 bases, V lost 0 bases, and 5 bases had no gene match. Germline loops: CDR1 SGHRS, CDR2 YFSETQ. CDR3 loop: CASSLEGQGEGETQYF. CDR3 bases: TGCGCCAGCAGCTTGGAGGGACAGGGGGAGGGAGAGACCCAGTACTTC. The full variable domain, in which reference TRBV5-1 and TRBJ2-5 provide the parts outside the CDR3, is KAGVTQTPRYLIKTRGQQVTLSCSPISGHRSVSWYQQTPGQGLQFLFEYFSETQRNKGNFPGRFSGRQFSNSRSEMNVSTLELGDSALYLCASSLEGQGEGETQYFGPGTRLLVL.

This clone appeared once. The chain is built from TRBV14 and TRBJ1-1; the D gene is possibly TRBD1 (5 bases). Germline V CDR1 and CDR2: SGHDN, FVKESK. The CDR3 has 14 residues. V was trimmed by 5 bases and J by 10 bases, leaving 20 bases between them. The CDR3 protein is CASSLGQAYGGAFF. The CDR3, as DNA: TGTGCCAGCAGCTTGGGGCAGGCGTACGGGGGAGCTTTCTTT.